This T cell receptor beta chain was recorded in a study of OX40 agonist ivuxolimab in advanced cancers. For the study at large: Patients with prior anti-PD-1, anti-PD-L1 or anti-CTLA-4 therapy were eligible; 40% had some.

This clone was picked up a small number of times. Antigen specificity is unknown. Study results and caveats: The mean number of expanded clones was higher in CD8+ T cells than in CD4+. It was also the case that some nonresponders had low normalized T-cell clonal expansion.

Profiling relied on immunoSEQ multiplex PCR, and the TCRdb table lists in-frame clones only, not all of them. The sample yields 50,000 to 85,000 clones, 85% seen once. With 7 bases removed from V and 7 bases from J, the gap between germline ends came to 11 bases. CDR1 and CDR2 (germline): MDHEN, SYDVKM. This CDR3 contains 12 residues. Prior autoimmune disease or systemic immunosuppression barred patients. This sample comprised CD4+ or CD8+ T cells sorted from blood, obtained in a trial of the OX40 agonist ivuxolimab. The chain joins TRBV28 to TRBJ1-5; perhaps TRBD1 as D (5 bases). The sequence derives from an adult with an advanced solid tumor such as melanoma, head and neck, liver or kidney cancer. The CDR3 DNA sequence: TGTGCCAGCACCCTCGGGGGACAGCCCCAGCATTTT. Translated: CASTLGGQPQHF.